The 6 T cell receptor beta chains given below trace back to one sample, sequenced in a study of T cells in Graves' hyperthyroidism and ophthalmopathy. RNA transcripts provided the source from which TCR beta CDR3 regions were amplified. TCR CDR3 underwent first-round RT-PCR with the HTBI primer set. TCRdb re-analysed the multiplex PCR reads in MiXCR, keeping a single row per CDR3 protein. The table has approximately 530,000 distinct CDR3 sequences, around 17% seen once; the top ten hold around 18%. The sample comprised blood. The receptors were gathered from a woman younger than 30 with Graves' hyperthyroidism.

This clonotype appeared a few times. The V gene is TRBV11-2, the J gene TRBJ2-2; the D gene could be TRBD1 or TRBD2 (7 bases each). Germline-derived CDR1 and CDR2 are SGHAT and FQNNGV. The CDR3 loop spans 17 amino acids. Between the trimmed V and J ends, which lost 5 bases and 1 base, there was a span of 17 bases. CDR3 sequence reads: CASSEGRGRRNTGELFF. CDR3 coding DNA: TGTGCCAGCAGCGAGGGGAGGGGGCGGCGGAACACCGGGGAGCTGTTTTTT.

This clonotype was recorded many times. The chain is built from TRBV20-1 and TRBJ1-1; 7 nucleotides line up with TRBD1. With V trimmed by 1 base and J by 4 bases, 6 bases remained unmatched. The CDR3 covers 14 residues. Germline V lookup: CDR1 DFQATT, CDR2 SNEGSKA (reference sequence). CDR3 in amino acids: CSARATGARTEAFF. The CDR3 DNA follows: TGCAGTGCTAGAGCCACAGGGGCGCGCACTGAAGCTTTCTTT.

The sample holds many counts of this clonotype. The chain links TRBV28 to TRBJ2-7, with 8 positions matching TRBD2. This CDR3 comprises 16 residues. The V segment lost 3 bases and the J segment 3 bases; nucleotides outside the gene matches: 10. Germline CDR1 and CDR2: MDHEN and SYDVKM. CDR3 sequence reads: CASSFPIRGTSYEQYF. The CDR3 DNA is TGTGCCAGCAGTTTCCCAATCCGAGGGACTAGCTACGAGCAGTACTTC. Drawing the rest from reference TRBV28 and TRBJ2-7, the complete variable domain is DVKVTQSSRYLVKRTGEKVFLECVQDMDHENMFWYRQDPGLGLRLIYFSYDVKMKEKGDIPEGYSVSREKKERFSLILESASTNQTSMYLCASSFPIRGTSYEQYFGPGTRLTVT.

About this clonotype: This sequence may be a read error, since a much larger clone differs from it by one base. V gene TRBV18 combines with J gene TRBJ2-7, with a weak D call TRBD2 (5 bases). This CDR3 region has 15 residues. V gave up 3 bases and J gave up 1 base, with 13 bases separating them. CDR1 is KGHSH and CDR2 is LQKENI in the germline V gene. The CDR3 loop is CASSPIATPSYEQYF. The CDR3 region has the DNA TGTGCCAGCTCACCCATAGCGACGCCGTCCTACGAGCAGTACTTC.

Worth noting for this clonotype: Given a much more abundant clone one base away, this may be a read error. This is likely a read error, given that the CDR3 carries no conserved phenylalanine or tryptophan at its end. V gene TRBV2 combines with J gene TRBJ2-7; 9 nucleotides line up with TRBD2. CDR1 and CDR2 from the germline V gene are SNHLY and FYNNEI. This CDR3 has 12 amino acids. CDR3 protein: CAGTSIGYEQYL. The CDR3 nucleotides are TGTGCTGGGACTAGCATTGGCTACGAGCAGTACCTC.

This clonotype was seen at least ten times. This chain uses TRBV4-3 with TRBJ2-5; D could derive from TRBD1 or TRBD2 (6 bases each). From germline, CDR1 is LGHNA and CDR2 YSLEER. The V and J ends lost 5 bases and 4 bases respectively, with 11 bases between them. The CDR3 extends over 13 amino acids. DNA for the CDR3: TGCGCCAGCAGCAAGGGGGGTGGAGAGACCCAGTACTTC. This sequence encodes CASSKGGGETQYF.